The present T cell receptor beta chain was sequenced within a study of blood T cell repertoires in COVID-19. Study-wide background: The origin of the acute and convalescent COVID-19 samples was the United States, Italy and Spain. The analysed material was cDNA or gDNA that came from T cells, B-cell-depleted T cells, or PBMCs.

V was cut by 3 bases and J by 2 bases, with 13 bases left in between. Germline V gene data show CDR1 as MGHRA and CDR2 as YSYEKL. The CDR3 totals 15 residues. In the source study's methods: Using reference gene primer amplification, nucleated cell counts were estimated. Some clones are missing from TCRdb's copy, which holds only in-frame ones; the method was immunoSEQ multiplex PCR. D and trimming come from the DNA, and the V and J calls and clone size come from that table. Altogether about 270,000 clones are present, around four fifths being singletons, with the ten largest covering over 3.5%. About this clone itself: This sample also contains other DNA sequences that code for the same CDR3.

The chain carries TRBV4-1 and TRBJ1-2, with D maybe TRBD1 (5 bases). Sequencing used peripheral blood. The source of this sequence is a woman in her forties or fifties with active or convalescent COVID-19. CDR3 loop: CASSQPTGTNYGYTF. Here the CDR3 DNA reads TGCGCCAGCAGCCAGCCCACAGGAACCAACTATGGCTACACCTTC.